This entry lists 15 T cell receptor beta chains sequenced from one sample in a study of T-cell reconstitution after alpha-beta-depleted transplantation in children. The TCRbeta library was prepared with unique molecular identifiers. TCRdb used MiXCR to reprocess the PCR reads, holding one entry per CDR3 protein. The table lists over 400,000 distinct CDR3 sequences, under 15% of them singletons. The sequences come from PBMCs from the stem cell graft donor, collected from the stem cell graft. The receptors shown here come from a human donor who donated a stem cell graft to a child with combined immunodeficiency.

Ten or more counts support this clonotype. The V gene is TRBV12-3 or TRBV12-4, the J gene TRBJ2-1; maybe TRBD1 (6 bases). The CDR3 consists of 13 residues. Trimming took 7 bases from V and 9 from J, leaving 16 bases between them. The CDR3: CASTSGTFSEQFF. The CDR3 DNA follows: TGTGCCAGCACCTCCGGGACATTCAGTGAGCAGTTCTTC.

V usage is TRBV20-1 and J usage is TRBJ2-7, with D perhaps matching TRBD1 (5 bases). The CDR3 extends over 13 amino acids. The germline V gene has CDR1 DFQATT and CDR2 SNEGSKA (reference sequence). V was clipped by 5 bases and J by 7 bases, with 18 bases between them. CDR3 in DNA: TGCAGTGCTTCACGCCCACAAGGGGTAGAGCAGTACTTC. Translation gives CSASRPQGVEQYF.

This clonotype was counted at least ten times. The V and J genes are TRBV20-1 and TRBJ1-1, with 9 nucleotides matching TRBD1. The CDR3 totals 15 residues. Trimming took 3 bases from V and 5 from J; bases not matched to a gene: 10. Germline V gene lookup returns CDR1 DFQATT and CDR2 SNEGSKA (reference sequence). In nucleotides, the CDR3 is TGCAGTGCTAGGGAATGGGGACAGGGAATTACTGAAGCTTTCTTT. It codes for CSAREWGQGITEAFF.

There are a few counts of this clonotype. The CDR3 sequence: CASGTSGTYEQYF. For the CDR3, the DNA is TGTGCCAGTGGGACTAGCGGTACCTACGAGCAGTACTTC. The gene calls are TRBV12-3 or TRBV12-4 and TRBJ2-7; 11 bases fit TRBD2. The ends lost 9 bases at V and 2 bases at J; junction bases unmatched: 3. CDR3 length equals 13 residues.

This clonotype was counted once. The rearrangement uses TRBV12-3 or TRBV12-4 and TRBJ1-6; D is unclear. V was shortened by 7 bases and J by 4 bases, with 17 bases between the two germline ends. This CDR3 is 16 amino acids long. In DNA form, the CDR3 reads TGTGCCAGCAAATCCGGGTCCTCAATGTATAATTCACCCCTCCACTTT. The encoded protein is CASKSGSSMYNSPLHF.

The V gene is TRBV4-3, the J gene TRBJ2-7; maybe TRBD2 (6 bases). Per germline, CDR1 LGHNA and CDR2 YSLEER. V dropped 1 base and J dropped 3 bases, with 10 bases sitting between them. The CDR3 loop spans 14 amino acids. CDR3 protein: CASSQGWGDYEQYF. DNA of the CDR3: TGCGCCAGCAGCCAAGGTTGGGGGGACTACGAGCAGTACTTC.

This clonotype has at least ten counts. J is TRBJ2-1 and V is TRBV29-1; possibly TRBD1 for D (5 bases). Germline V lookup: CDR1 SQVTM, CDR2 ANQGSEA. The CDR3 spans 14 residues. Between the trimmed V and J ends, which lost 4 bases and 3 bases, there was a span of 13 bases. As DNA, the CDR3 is TGCAGCGTTGTAATGGGAAGGGGCTACAATGAGCAGTTCTTC. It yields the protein CSVVMGRGYNEQFF.

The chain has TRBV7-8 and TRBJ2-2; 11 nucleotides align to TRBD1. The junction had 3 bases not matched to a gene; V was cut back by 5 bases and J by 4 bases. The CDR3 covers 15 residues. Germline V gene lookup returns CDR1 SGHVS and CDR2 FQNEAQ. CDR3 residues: CASSRGTGGTGELFF. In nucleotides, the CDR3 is TGTGCCAGCAGCCGGGGGACAGGGGGCACCGGGGAGCTGTTTTTT.

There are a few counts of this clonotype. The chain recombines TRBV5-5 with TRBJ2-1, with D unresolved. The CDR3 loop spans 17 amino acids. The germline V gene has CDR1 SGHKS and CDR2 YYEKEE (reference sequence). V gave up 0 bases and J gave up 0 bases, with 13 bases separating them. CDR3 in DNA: TGTGCCAGCAGCTTGGGACCTATTCCAAGCTCCTACAATGAGCAGTTCTTC. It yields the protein CASSLGPIPSSYNEQFF.

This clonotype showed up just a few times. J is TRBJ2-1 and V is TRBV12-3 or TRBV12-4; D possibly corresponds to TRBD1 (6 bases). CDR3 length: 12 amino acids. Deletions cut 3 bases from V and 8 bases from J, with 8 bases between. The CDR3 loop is CASSFAGDEQFF. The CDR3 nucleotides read TGTGCCAGCAGTTTTGCAGGGGATGAGCAGTTCTTC.

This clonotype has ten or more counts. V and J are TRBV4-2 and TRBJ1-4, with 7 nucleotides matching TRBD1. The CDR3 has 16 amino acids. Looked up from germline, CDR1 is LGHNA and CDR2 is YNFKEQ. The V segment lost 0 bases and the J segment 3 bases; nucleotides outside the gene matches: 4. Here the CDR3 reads CASSQDVTGANEKLFF. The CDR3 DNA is TGTGCCAGCAGCCAAGATGTTACAGGGGCTAATGAAAAACTGTTTTTT.

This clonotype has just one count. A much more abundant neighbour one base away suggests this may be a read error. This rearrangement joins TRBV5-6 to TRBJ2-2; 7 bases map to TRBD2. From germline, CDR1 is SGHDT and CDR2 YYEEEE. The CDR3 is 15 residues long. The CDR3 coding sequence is TGTGCCAGCAGCTATAGCGGGTCGAACACCAGGGAGCTGTTTTTT. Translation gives CASSYSGSNTRELFF.

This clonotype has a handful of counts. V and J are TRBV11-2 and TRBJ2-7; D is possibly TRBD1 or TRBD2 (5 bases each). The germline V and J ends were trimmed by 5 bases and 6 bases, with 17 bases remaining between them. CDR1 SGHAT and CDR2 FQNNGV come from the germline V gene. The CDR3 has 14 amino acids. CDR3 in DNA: TGTGCCAGCAGCCCAGCCCCGTTGAGGGGCGAGCAGTACTTC. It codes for CASSPAPLRGEQYF.

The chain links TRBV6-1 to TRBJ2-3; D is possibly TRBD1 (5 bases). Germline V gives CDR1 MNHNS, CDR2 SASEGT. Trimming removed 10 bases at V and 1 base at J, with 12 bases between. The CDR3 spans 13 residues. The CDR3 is CATRGNRTDTQYF. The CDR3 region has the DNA TGTGCCACAAGGGGCAACCGCACAGATACGCAGTATTTT.

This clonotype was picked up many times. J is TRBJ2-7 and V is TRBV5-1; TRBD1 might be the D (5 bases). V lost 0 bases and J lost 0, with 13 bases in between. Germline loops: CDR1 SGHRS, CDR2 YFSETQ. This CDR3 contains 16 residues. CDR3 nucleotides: TGCGCCAGCAGCTTGGCCCAGGGAAGTGCCTCCTACGAGCAGTACTTC. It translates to CASSLAQGSASYEQYF. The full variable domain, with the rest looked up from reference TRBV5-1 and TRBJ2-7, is KAGVTQTPRYLIKTRGQQVTLSCSPISGHRSVSWYQQTPGQGLQFLFEYFSETQRNKGNFPGRFSGRQFSNSRSEMNVSTLELGDSALYLCASSLAQGSASYEQYFGPGTRLTVT.